This is a list of T cell receptor beta chains from one sample in a study of T-cell reconstitution after alpha-beta-depleted transplantation in children. TCRdb reprocessed the PCR reads via MiXCR and lists one record per CDR3 protein. The sample has roughly 220,000 distinct CDR3 sequences, approximately 9.9% seen once. This specimen consisted of PBMCs from the stem cell graft donor, obtained from the stem cell graft. The receptor set was obtained from a human donor who donated a stem cell graft to a child with SCID. Each CDR3 is given with its conserved first and last residue. Each record gives: clone size, D gene, J gene, V gene, CDR3 protein, CDR3 DNA. D genes are given only for firm matches. Where a row states a size, it is once, few, many or the class of an expanded clone; other rows omit it.

>many|-|TRBJ1-5|TRBV7-6
CASSLGQTGMPQHF
TGTGCCAGCAGCTTAGGCCAAACGGGTATGCCCCAGCATTTT
>many|-|TRBJ2-2|TRBV15
CATSRDLGTGELFF
TGTGCCACCAGCAGAGATCTTGGGACCGGGGAGCTGTTTTTT
>many|TRBD1|TRBJ2-7|TRBV7-9
CAGGQADEQYF
TGTGCCGGGGGACAGGCTGACGAGCAGTACTTC
>-|TRBD2|TRBJ2-3|TRBV7-2
CASSISGTRTDTQYF
TGTGCCAGCAGCATTTCCGGGACTAGAACAGATACGCAGTATTTT
>many|TRBD2|TRBJ2-7|TRBV12-3/TRBV12-4
CASSFGGGSTYEQYF
TGTGCCAGCAGTTTTGGCGGGGGGTCGACGTACGAGCAGTACTTC
>many|-|TRBJ1-2|TRBV7-9
CASSPPGSVYGYTF
TGTGCCAGCAGCCCCCCGGGCAGCGTCTATGGCTACACCTTC
>-|-|TRBJ2-1|TRBV27
CASSLFDWGPTGEQFF
TGTGCCAGCAGTTTATTTGACTGGGGCCCTACGGGAGAGCAGTTCTTC
>many|-|TRBJ2-5|TRBV5-1
CASRDDGTQYF
TGCGCCAGCAGGGACGACGGGACCCAGTACTTC
>many|TRBD2|TRBJ2-4|TRBV3-1
CASSPGLAGVAKNIQYF
TGTGCCAGCAGCCCGGGACTAGCGGGGGTAGCCAAAAACATTCAGTACTTC
>many|-|TRBJ1-6|TRBV19
CASSTGRSLNSPLHF
TGTGCCAGTAGTACAGGTCGCAGCCTCAATTCACCCCTCCACTTT
>few|-|TRBJ2-5|TRBV10-3
CAISEDGRWETQYF
TGTGCCATCAGTGAGGACGGGCGGTGGGAGACCCAGTACTTC
>many|-|TRBJ1-5|TRBV24-1
CATSDPGSGRELNQPQHF
TGTGCCACCAGTGACCCCGGCTCTGGCAGAGAACTTAATCAGCCCCAGCATTTT
>many|TRBD1|TRBJ2-1|TRBV7-9
CASSPGVRDRRYNEQFF
TGTGCCAGCAGCCCCGGCGTCCGGGACAGGAGGTACAATGAGCAGTTCTTC
>many|-|TRBJ1-2|TRBV20-1
CSARLEDGYGYTF
TGCAGTGCTAGGTTAGAGGACGGCTATGGCTACACCTTC
>-|TRBD1|TRBJ2-5|TRBV5-6
CASSAGQGLQETQYF
TGTGCCAGCAGCGCTGGACAGGGACTCCAAGAGACCCAGTACTTC
>many|TRBD1|TRBJ2-7|TRBV28
CASKTGGGYEQYF
TGTGCCAGCAAGACAGGGGGCGGGTACGAGCAGTACTTC
>many|-|TRBJ2-6|TRBV12-3/TRBV12-4
CASSSGRGANVLTF
TGTGCCAGCAGTTCTGGGAGGGGGGCCAACGTCCTGACTTTC
>many|-|TRBJ2-7|TRBV5-1
CASSLVAGAREQYF
TGCGCCAGCAGCTTGGTGGCAGGGGCTCGAGAGCAGTACTTC
>-|-|TRBJ1-1|TRBV5-1
CASSLADRYTEAFF
TGCGCCAGCAGCTTGGCCGACAGGTACACTGAAGCTTTCTTT
>many|-|TRBJ1-3|TRBV10-3
CAISEGGTGNTIYF
TGTGCCATCAGTGAGGGGGGGACTGGAAACACCATATATTTT
>many|-|TRBJ1-2|TRBV5-1
CASSLAPGYGYTF
TGCGCCAGCAGCTTGGCCCCAGGGTATGGCTACACCTTC
>many|-|TRBJ2-1|TRBV5-1
CASSFGKVGPNNEQFF
TGCGCCAGCAGCTTCGGAAAGGTTGGGCCAAACAATGAGCAGTTCTTC
>many|-|TRBJ1-5|TRBV5-6
CASSLGQFDQPQHF
TGTGCCAGCAGCTTGGGACAATTTGACCAGCCCCAGCATTTT
>-|-|TRBJ2-1|TRBV4-2
CASSQTPVGAPYNERFF
TGTGCCAGCAGCCAAACTCCCGTGGGGGCCCCCTACAATGAGCGGTTCTTC
>many|-|TRBJ2-2|TRBV11-2
CASSPPGTGELFF
TGTGCCAGCAGCCCCCCCGGCACCGGGGAGCTGTTTTTT
>many|-|TRBJ2-1|TRBV7-2
CASSLGRGAYNEQFF
TGTGCCAGCAGTTTAGGCAGAGGGGCCTACAATGAGCAGTTCTTC
>many|TRBD1|TRBJ2-7|TRBV20-1
CSATQTGGISWEQYF
TGCAGTGCTACCCAGACAGGGGGTATCTCTTGGGAGCAGTACTTC
>many|-|TRBJ2-1|TRBV20-1
CSASPLTGGRNEQFF
TGCAGTGCTAGTCCCCTGACGGGGGGCCGCAATGAGCAGTTCTTC
>many|-|TRBJ1-2|TRBV5-1
CASSLDGGNYGYTF
TGCGCCAGCAGCTTGGATGGGGGAAACTATGGCTACACCTTC
>-|-|TRBJ1-1|TRBV4-3
CASSQDLARDTEAFF
TGCGCCAGCAGCCAAGACCTAGCCCGGGACACTGAAGCTTTCTTT
>-|TRBD2|TRBJ2-1|TRBV5-1
CANSLGLAGYNEQFF
TGCGCCAACAGCTTGGGACTAGCGGGGTACAATGAGCAGTTCTTC
>few|-|TRBJ2-5|TRBV5-1
CASSLGTAYQETQYF
TGCGCCAGCAGCTTGGGGACAGCGTACCAAGAGACCCAGTACTTC
>many|-|TRBJ2-7|TRBV7-9
CASSLGPEGSYEQYF
TGTGCCAGCAGCTTAGGACCGGAGGGCTCCTACGAGCAGTACTTC
>once|-|TRBJ2-2|TRBV20-1
CSAQVTGRGTGELFF
TGCAGTGCCCAGGTGACGGGGCGCGGGACCGGGGAGCTGTTTTTT
>many|-|TRBJ1-1|TRBV7-2
CASSLTSGGGTEAFF
TGTGCCAGCAGCTTAACGTCCGGTGGGGGGACTGAAGCTTTCTTT
>many|TRBD1|TRBJ1-5|TRBV3-1
CASSQGTGGSNQPQHF
TGTGCCAGCAGCCAAGGGACAGGGGGTAGCAATCAGCCCCAGCATTTT
>many|TRBD2|TRBJ2-3|TRBV7-2
CASSPDSGGADTQYF
TGTGCCAGCAGCCCAGATAGCGGGGGAGCAGATACGCAGTATTTT
>many|-|TRBJ2-4|TRBV3-1
CASSHLGAKNIQYF
TGTGCCAGCAGCCATCTAGGAGCCAAAAACATTCAGTACTTC
>many|-|TRBJ1-2|TRBV5-1
CASSYAGNGYTF
TGCGCCAGCAGTTATGCCGGGAATGGCTACACCTTC
>many|-|TRBJ2-7|TRBV29-1
CSVRWAGSYEQYF
TGCAGCGTCCGCTGGGCAGGCTCCTACGAGCAGTACTTC
>many|-|TRBJ1-1|TRBV20-1
CSASRGQVISEAFF
TGCAGTGCTAGCAGGGGTCAGGTCATCTCTGAAGCTTTCTTT
>many|TRBD1|TRBJ1-6|TRBV3-1
CASSHTGDNSPLHF
TGTGCCAGCAGCCACACAGGGGATAATTCACCCCTCCACTTT
>many|-|TRBJ1-1|TRBV7-2
CASSRRRDLNTEAFF
TGTGCCAGCAGCCGGAGGCGGGACCTGAACACTGAAGCTTTCTTT
>-|TRBD1|TRBJ1-1|TRBV4-1
CASSLDRAGAEAFF
TGCGCCAGCAGTCTTGACAGGGCCGGAGCTGAAGCTTTCTTT
>many|-|TRBJ1-6|TRBV21-1
CASTYDSTTGNSPLHF
TGTGCCAGCACCTATGACAGTACAACAGGGAATTCACCCCTCCACTTT
>many|-|TRBJ1-1|TRBV20-1
CSATLTGVNTEAFF
TGCAGTGCTACGCTCACGGGGGTGAACACTGAAGCTTTCTTT
>-|-|TRBJ1-3|TRBV19
CASTTGSSGNTIYF
TGTGCCAGTACTACAGGGAGCTCTGGAAACACCATATATTTT
>many|TRBD2|TRBJ2-3|TRBV20-1
CSANIAGGPIDTQYF
TGCAGTGCAAACATAGCGGGGGGGCCGATAGATACGCAGTATTTT
>many|TRBD2|TRBJ2-3|TRBV15
CATSRDPFVHLIRSGAHTDTQYF
TGTGCCACCAGCAGAGATCCCTTTGTACATCTGATTCGTAGCGGGGCGCATACAGATACGCAGTATTTT